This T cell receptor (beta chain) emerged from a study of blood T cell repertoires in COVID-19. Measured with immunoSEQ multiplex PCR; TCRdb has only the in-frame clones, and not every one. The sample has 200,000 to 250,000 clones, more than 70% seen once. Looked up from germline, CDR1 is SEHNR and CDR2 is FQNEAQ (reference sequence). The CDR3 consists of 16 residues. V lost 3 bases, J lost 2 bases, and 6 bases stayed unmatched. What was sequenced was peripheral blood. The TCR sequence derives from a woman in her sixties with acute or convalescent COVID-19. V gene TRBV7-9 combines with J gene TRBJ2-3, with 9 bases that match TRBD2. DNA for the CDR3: TGTGCCAGCAGCTTCCCGGGACTAGCTATCACAGATACGCAGTATTTT. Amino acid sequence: CASSFPGLAITDTQYF.